The 9 T cell receptor beta chains below were found in one sample sequenced in a study of shared clonotypes between healthy human individuals (dated by TCRdb to 2018 to 2021). Receptors were amplified or captured by the immunoSEQ multiplex PCR assay. The source is immuneACCESS, and TCRdb retained only in-frame sequences with V and J called. Part of the clones is not carried over; for the studies checked, unresolved V genes explain less than half of this, and the remainder is unexplained. In this sample the table shows hundreds of thousands of clones, approximately 79% of which occur a single time. 1.5% to 2% of the sample is taken by the ten largest. Sequenced input: memory CD4+ T cells sorted from blood. In light of the paper, this sample's cell subset or site label describes: CD45RA-negative fraction. The receptors were sampled from a woman between 25 and 40 years old in good health.

This clone showed up just a few times. The gene calls are TRBV5-1 and TRBJ2-1, with TRBD2 identical over 14 bases. Losses at the gene ends were 1 base for V and 8 bases for J; bases not matched to a gene: 5. Germline CDR1 is SGHRS and CDR2 is YFSETQ. The CDR3 covers 16 residues. For the CDR3, the DNA is TGCGCCAGCAGCTTGACCGGGACTAGCGGGAGCGATGAGCAGTTCTTC. Translated: CASSLTGTSGSDEQFF. The full variable domain, with the rest looked up from reference TRBV5-1 and TRBJ2-1, is KAGVTQTPRYLIKTRGQQVTLSCSPISGHRSVSWYQQTPGQGLQFLFEYFSETQRNKGNFPGRFSGRQFSNSRSEMNVSTLELGDSALYLCASSLTGTSGSDEQFFGPGTRLTVL.

The rearrangement uses TRBV19 and TRBJ2-3; TRBD2 matches at 8 bases. Trimming took 4 bases from V and 9 from J; bases not matched to a gene: 6. The CDR3 runs to 13 residues. CDR1 and CDR2 from the germline V gene are LNHDA and SQIVND (reference sequence). CDR3 sequence: CASSTTGTRTQYF. CDR3 in DNA: TGTGCCAGTAGTACGACCGGGACTAGGACGCAGTATTTT.

There are a few counts of this clone. The chain uses TRBV27 and TRBJ2-2, with D hard to call. V was shortened by 1 base and J by 0 bases, with 9 bases between the two germline ends. Germline values: CDR1 MNHEY, CDR2 SMNVEV (reference sequence). There are 16 residues in the CDR3. CDR3 sequence reads: CASSLWASANTGELFF. The CDR3 DNA sequence: TGTGCCAGCAGTTTATGGGCCAGCGCGAACACCGGGGAGCTGTTTTTT.

DNA of the CDR3: TGTGCCAGCAGTTTAGACAGGCTCCGCGAGCCCCAGCATTTT. Amino acids: CASSLDRLREPQHF. The gene calls are TRBV27 and TRBJ1-5; maybe TRBD1 (6 bases). Germline V gene sequence: CDR1 MNHEY, CDR2 SMNVEV (reference sequence). Trimming removed 2 bases from V and 8 bases from J, with 13 bases in between. The CDR3 has 14 amino acids.

The chain couples TRBV27 to TRBJ1-3, with TRBD1 as a possible D gene (5 bases). V was cut by 5 bases and J by 0 bases, with 11 bases left in between. This CDR3 region has 15 residues. Germline loops: CDR1 MNHEY, CDR2 SMNVEV (reference sequence). CDR3: CASSRTGVSGNTIYF. CDR3 in DNA: TGTGCCAGCAGTCGTACAGGTGTCTCTGGAAACACCATATATTTT.

This clone has a handful of counts. The V gene is TRBV18, the J gene TRBJ1-5; 8 bases fit TRBD1. With V trimmed by 6 bases and J by 5 bases, 9 bases remained unmatched. The CDR3 has 15 amino acids. CDR1 KGHSH and CDR2 LQKENI come from the germline V gene. The CDR3 spells CASSPQGALDQPQHF. The CDR3 DNA sequence: TGTGCCAGCTCCCCCCAGGGGGCGTTGGATCAGCCCCAGCATTTT.

V usage is TRBV27 and J usage is TRBJ1-2; 9 nucleotides match TRBD1. The CDR3 is made up of 16 amino acids. Trimming took 5 bases from V and 4 from J; bases not matched to a gene: 11. Germline V lookup: CDR1 MNHEY, CDR2 SMNVEV (reference sequence). The DNA for the CDR3 is TGTGCCAGCAGTACCCTCAGACAGGGGGTGGGCTATGGCTACACCTTC. This sequence encodes CASSTLRQGVGYGYTF.

In this sample, this clone turned up many times. V and J are TRBV13 and TRBJ2-7; TRBD1 aligns across 7 bases. Germline-derived CDR1 and CDR2 are PRHDT and FYEKMQ (reference sequence). Trimming removed 4 bases from V and 6 bases from J; junction bases left unmatched: 12. This CDR3 region has 15 residues. The CDR3 DNA reads as TGTGCCAGCAGCTCCGCGGCAGGGGGTCTCGGCGAGCAGTACTTC. Translated: CASSSAAGGLGEQYF.

This sequence joins TRBV5-4 and TRBJ1-1, with 7 bases that match TRBD1. The CDR3 spans 15 residues. Per germline, CDR1 SGHNT and CDR2 YYREEE (reference sequence). The V gene end was trimmed by 2 bases and the J gene end by 3 bases; junction bases not matched to a gene: 7. CDR3 in amino acids: CASSLTGADDTEAFF. The CDR3 DNA reads as TGTGCCAGCAGCTTAACAGGGGCTGATGACACTGAAGCTTTCTTT.